This TCR beta chain was found in a study of graft-versus-host responses after intestinal transplantation. This clone is classed as large. Using immunoSEQ multiplex PCR, the repertoire was profiled, and TCRdb retains in-frame clones only, with some absent. The sample carries about 2,200 clones, roughly a third recorded once. The CDR3 contains 14 residues. With 4 bases removed from V and 3 bases from J, the gap between germline ends came to 12 bases. CDR1 is LNHDA and CDR2 is SQIVND in the germline V gene (reference sequence). Irradiated, violet-dye-labeled stimulator cells, approximately 200,000 in number, were plated with approximately 200,000 CFSE-labeled responder cells.

The source material was alloreactive CD8+ T cells from a mixed lymphocyte reaction culture, sampled before transplantation. As for subset: CFSE-low proliferating T cells sorted from approximately six-day pre-transplant mixed lymphocyte reaction (GvH or HvG direction). The source is a human patient who was an organ donor for intestinal transplantation. The chain joins TRBV19 to TRBJ1-1; D possibly corresponds to TRBD1 (6 bases). CDR3 sequence: CASSTMDSYTEAFF. CDR3 bases: TGTGCCAGTAGTACGATGGACAGCTACACTGAAGCTTTCTTT.